The entry below gives a single T cell receptor beta chain sequence along with its context. This clonotype showed up many times. It lacks a known antigen. Per-base quality was not reported, and no clone a single base away is much larger than it. At the junction V is shortened by 5 bases and J by 2 bases, with 19 bases in between. CDR1 and CDR2 (SEHNR, FQNEAQ) derive from the germline V gene (reference sequence). Its CDR3 holds 16 amino acids, cysteine through phenylalanine. Left in the record is the CDR3 DNA by itself, 48 bases read in frame from the first base. Ficoll-Paque density gradient centrifugation was the method used to isolate PBMCs. This entry comes from a study of T-cell memory formation after mild COVID-19 (dated by TCRdb to 2020 to 2023). In the study overall: TCR sequence clusters from the two donors were largely donor specific. The cohort comprised two young, previously healthy adult volunteers, one female and one male. In a couple of donors, T-cell clones that expanded and contracted after mild COVID-19 were tracked by sequencing TCRalpha and TCRbeta repertoires over time. Broad study findings and their caveats: The study included only two mild cases, and larger cohorts that include severe cases with pre-infection samples were judged to be necessary. The second-wave clones that peaked on day 37 were not confirmed to be SARS-CoV-2 specific. Some responding clones were found in pre-infection memory, which suggests that pre-existing cross-reactive memory T cells took part in the SARS-CoV-2 response. Clones contracting from day 15 to 85 had balanced CD4/CD8 phenotypes, while a second wave expanding from day 15 to 37 was biased towards CD4+. Contracting CD4+ clones were located mainly in the CM and EM memory subsets, whereas CD8+ clones were found to be enriched in EMRA.

Data came from an Illumina NovaSeq 6000. TCRalpha and TCRbeta cDNA libraries were constructed by 5'RACE with constant-segment primers, with sample barcodes and unique molecular identifiers being introduced. RNA was extracted from every sample with Trizol reagent. Library amplification was performed in two PCR steps, and a second sample barcode and Illumina TruSeq adapters were introduced in the second step. Sequencing of the libraries was done on an Illumina NovaSeq, producing 2 x 150 bp paired-end reads. The authors processed their data as follows. Reads were demultiplexed and collapsed into UMI-guided consensus sequences with migec v1.2.7. Using mixcr v2.1.11, the UMI consensuses were aligned to TRA and TRB V and J templates and assembled into clonotypes. Expanded or contracted clonotypes were those called significant by both edgeR and NoisET, with noise models trained on biological replicates. For edgeR calls, the cutoffs were a false discovery rate-adjusted p below 0.01 and a log2 fold-change threshold of 1. As an exploratory analysis of dynamics, max-normalized trajectories of the 1000 most abundant clonotypes were examined with PCA combined with hierarchical clustering. Each responding clone was given a CD4 or CD8 phenotype based on the CD4+ and CD8+ repertoires, which had been sequenced separately. The public reads were run again by TCRdb, first through fastp at Q25 and then through MiXCR, and only productive beta chains were kept. Rows with one shared CDR3 protein collapse into an entry with the most common genes and DNA. TCRdb's processing, not the authors', yielded these V and J calls. The table for this sample lists 550,000 to 650,000 distinct CDR3 sequences; 15% to 20% of them were counted only once. Roughly 7.7% of the sample is in the top ten clones.

This chain is built from TRBV7-9 and TRBJ2-7; the D region possibly corresponds to TRBD2 (5 bases align). Sequencing was carried out using PBMCs or a T cell subset sorted from them (not recorded which). The source of this sequence is an adult woman who had mild COVID-19 (a few samples of this study predate the infection). The sample titles of this study are shuffled in the database, so cell type and time point are left out; the donor was told from shared clones. The nucleotide sequence reads TGTGCCAGCAGCGTCCCGGCCCGGGAAAGGGCCTACGAGCAGTACTTC. Translated, this is CASSVPARERAYEQYF.